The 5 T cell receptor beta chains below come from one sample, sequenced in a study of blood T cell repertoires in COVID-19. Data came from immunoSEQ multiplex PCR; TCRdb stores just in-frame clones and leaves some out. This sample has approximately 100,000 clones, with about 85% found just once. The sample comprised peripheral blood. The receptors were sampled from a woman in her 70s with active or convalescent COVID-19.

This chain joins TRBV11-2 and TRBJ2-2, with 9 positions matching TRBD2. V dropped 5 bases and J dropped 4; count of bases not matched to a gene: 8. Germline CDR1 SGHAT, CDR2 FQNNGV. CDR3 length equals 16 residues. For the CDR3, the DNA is TGTGCCAGCAGCCAAGGACTAGCGAGGGCCACCGGGGAGCTGTTTTTT. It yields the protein CASSQGLARATGELFF.

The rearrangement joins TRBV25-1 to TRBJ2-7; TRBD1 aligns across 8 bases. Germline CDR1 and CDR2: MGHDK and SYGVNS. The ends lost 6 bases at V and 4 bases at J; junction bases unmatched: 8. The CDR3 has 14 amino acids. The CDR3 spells CASSSTGGRYEQYF. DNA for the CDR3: TGTGCCAGCAGCTCCACAGGGGGTAGGTACGAGCAGTACTTC.

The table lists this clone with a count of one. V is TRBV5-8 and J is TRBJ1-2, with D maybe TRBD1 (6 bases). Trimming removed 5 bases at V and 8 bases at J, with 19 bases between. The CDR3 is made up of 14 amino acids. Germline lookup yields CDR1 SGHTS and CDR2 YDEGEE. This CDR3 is CASRNRQARLGYTF. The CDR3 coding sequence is TGTGCCAGCAGAAACCGACAGGCCCGTTTGGGCTACACCTTC.

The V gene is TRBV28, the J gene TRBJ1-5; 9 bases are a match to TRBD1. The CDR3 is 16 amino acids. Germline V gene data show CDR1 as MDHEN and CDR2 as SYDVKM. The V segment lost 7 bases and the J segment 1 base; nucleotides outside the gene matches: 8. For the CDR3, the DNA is TGTGCCAGCAAGACGGGGACAGGGACGAGCAATCAGCCCCAGCATTTT. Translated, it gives CASKTGTGTSNQPQHF.

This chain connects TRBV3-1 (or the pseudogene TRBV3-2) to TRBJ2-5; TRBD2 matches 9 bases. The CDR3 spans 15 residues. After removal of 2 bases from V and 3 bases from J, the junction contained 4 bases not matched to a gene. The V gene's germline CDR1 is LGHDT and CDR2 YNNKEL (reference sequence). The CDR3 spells CASSQYIAGEETQYF. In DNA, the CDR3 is TGTGCCAGCAGCCAATATATAGCGGGAGAAGAGACCCAGTACTTC.